This T cell receptor (beta chain) is drawn from a study of T cells in localized non-small cell lung cancer. The germline V gene has CDR1 SNHLY and CDR2 FYNNEI. The CDR3 contains 12 residues. V lost 9 bases to trimming and J lost 7 bases, with 13 bases between them. TCRdb keeps only in-frame clones here, not all; method: immunoSEQ multiplex PCR. The table records roughly 38,000 clones, 75% to 90% of them present only once. Study observations and caveats: Uninvolved adjacent lung had more T cell clonality than any other tissue, topping tumor. Out of the top 100 tumor clones, a median around 50 were seen in adjacent lung. A denser population of T cells in blood accompanied longer overall survival.

A note on this clone: Its antigen is unknown.

The receptor was derived from a male donor at least 60 years old with stage II lung adenocarcinoma. The genes are TRBV2 and TRBJ2-1; D might be TRBD1 or TRBD2, each matching 6 bases. The sample was peripheral blood mononuclear cells, taken before any cancer treatment. CDR3 coding DNA: TGTGCCAGTTCTGGAGGGGGGAATGAGCAGTTCTTC. As protein: CASSGGGNEQFF.